This TCR beta chain was identified in a study of blood T cell repertoires in COVID-19. Sequencing was performed with immunoSEQ multiplex PCR; in TCRdb, only in-frame clones are kept and a portion is missing. The sample records some 120,000 clones, 75% to 90% being singletons. This CDR3 is 15 amino acids long. Germline V lookup: CDR1 MGHDK, CDR2 SYGVNS. Trimming took off 4 bases at V and 2 bases at J, with 14 bases between the two ends. Patients from Seattle were sampled longitudinally, starting during active infection. This clonotype originated in a woman at least 80 years old with COVID-19, enrolled during active disease. The sequencing input was peripheral blood. This chain links TRBV25-1 with TRBJ1-2; D is possibly TRBD1 (5 bases). The CDR3 DNA sequence: TGTGCCAGCAGTGGGGGGGTGGGCCTGAACTATGGCTACACCTTC. This codes for CASSGGVGLNYGYTF.